These 29 T cell receptor beta chains originate from one sample sequenced in a study of blood T cell repertoires in COVID-19. Sequencing was performed with immunoSEQ multiplex PCR; in TCRdb, only in-frame clones are kept and a portion is missing. The top ten clones hold 7.2% of a sample with 130,000 to 150,000 clones, approximately 80% of them seen once. The sequenced sample consisted of peripheral blood. The receptors here all came from a woman between 45 and 60 years old in a cohort sampled during active or convalescent COVID-19.

The chain uses TRBV19 and TRBJ1-5; 7 nucleotides agree with TRBD1. With 6 bases clipped from V and 9 bases from J, the junction kept 11 bases outside the gene matches. Germline V gene data show CDR1 as LNHDA and CDR2 as SQIVND (reference sequence). The CDR3 contains 14 residues. CDR3 sequence reads: CASREATGSWPQHF. The DNA of the CDR3 is TGTGCCAGTAGGGAAGCGACAGGGAGTTGGCCCCAGCATTTT. Together with reference TRBV19 and TRBJ1-5, the CDR3 gives the full variable domain: DGGITQSPKYLFRKEGQNVTLSCEQNLNHDAMYWYRQDPGQGLRLIYYSQIVNDFQKGDIAEGYSVSREKKESFPLTVTSAQKNPTAFYLCASREATGSWPQHFGDGTRLSIL.

The chain employs TRBV4-2 and TRBJ2-5; TRBD2 aligns across 10 bases. V shed 1 base, J shed 2 bases, and the junction held 7 bases outside the gene matches. The CDR3 runs 17 residues. The germline V gene encodes CDR1 LGHNA and CDR2 YNFKEQ. The CDR3 DNA is TGTGCCAGCAGCCAAGTGGCTAGCGGGGGACCTCAAGAGACCCAGTACTTC. It is translated as CASSQVASGGPQETQYF.

This chain links TRBV5-1 with TRBJ1-6; the D gene is possibly TRBD1 (5 bases). Germline V gene lookup returns CDR1 SGHRS and CDR2 YFSETQ. The CDR3 covers 14 residues. V dropped 0 bases and J dropped 7 bases, with 8 bases sitting between them. CDR3 DNA sequence: TGCGCCAGCAGCTTGGGACAGCTGAATTCACCCCTCCACTTT. This sequence encodes CASSLGQLNSPLHF.

The CDR3 DNA is TGTGCCAGTACGTATAGCGGGGGCACGAACACCGGGGAGCTGTTTTTT. Translation gives CASTYSGGTNTGELFF. The chain employs TRBV19 and TRBJ2-2; 9 bases align to TRBD2. The CDR3 has 16 amino acids. The ends lost 7 bases at V and 0 bases at J; junction bases unmatched: 6. Germline V CDR1 and CDR2: LNHDA, SQIVND (reference sequence).

This chain links TRBV19 with TRBJ1-4; D is perhaps TRBD1 (6 bases). V was pared by 7 bases and J by 8 bases, with 23 bases between. CDR3 length: 16 residues. Germline V gene sequence: CDR1 LNHDA, CDR2 SQIVND (reference sequence). The DNA for the CDR3 is TGTGCCAGTACCGGGGGGCCGGGAGCCCAAGGGGAAAAACTGTTTTTT. Its protein product is CASTGGPGAQGEKLFF.

This clone was recorded a few times. V gene TRBV4-1 combines with J gene TRBJ1-4; TRBD1 matches 8 bases. Germline assignment: CDR1 MGHRA and CDR2 YSYEKL. This CDR3 is built from 16 residues. J gave up 2 bases and V 5 bases, and 7 bases lay outside the gene matches. The CDR3 loop reads CASSEQGGMTNEKLFF. The CDR3 DNA follows: TGCGCCAGCAGCGAACAGGGGGGGATGACTAATGAAAAACTGTTTTTT.

This clone was seen a handful of times. The CDR3 region is CASSHPVSGEEFF. Here the CDR3 DNA reads TGTGCCAGCAGCCATCCCGTTAGCGGGGAGGAGTTCTTC. This chain joins TRBV3-1 (or the pseudogene TRBV3-2) and TRBJ2-1; 8 positions agree with TRBD2. The CDR3 runs to 13 residues. V was pared by 3 bases and J by 14 bases, with 9 bases of the junction left unmatched. Per germline, CDR1 LGHDT and CDR2 YNNKEL (reference sequence).

The V call is TRBV6-2 or TRBV6-3, the J call TRBJ2-7, with D perhaps TRBD2 (6 bases). The CDR3 extends over 16 amino acids. Germline CDR1 and CDR2: MNHEY and SVGEGT. Trimming stripped 2 bases from V and 0 bases from J, with 14 bases between. CDR3 bases: TGTGCCAGCAGTTACGATCCGGGCGGGGTCTCCTACGAGCAGTACTTC. Its translation: CASSYDPGGVSYEQYF.

The V and J genes are TRBV12-5 and TRBJ1-6; D might be TRBD1 (5 bases). V gave up 2 bases and J gave up 1 base, with 9 bases separating them. Germline CDR1 and CDR2: LGHNT and FRNRAP. CDR3 length: 16 residues. The CDR3 DNA is TGTGCTAGTGGTTTGTGGGGGGATTCCTATAATTCACCCCTCCACTTT. As protein: CASGLWGDSYNSPLHF.

J is TRBJ1-5 and V is TRBV6-1; 10 bases match TRBD1. The CDR3 extends over 15 amino acids. J lost 6 bases, V lost 3 bases, and 5 bases had no gene match. Germline loops: CDR1 MNHNS, CDR2 SASEGT. The CDR3 DNA sequence: TGTGCCAGCAGTGACGGACAGGGGGTGACTCAGCCCCAGCATTTT. Protein sequence: CASSDGQGVTQPQHF.

About this clone itself: In the same sample, other DNA sequences code for this CDR3. This chain joins TRBV6-5 and TRBJ2-7, with D possibly matching TRBD1 (6 bases). Trimming stripped 6 bases from V and 3 bases from J, with 18 bases between. Germline V CDR1 and CDR2: MNHEY, SVGAGI. The CDR3 is 15 amino acids. In DNA, the CDR3 is TGTGCCAGCAGCAGCCCTGGACAGACTTACTACGAGCAGTACTTC. Amino acid sequence: CASSSPGQTYYEQYF.

The chain recombines TRBV11-2 with TRBJ2-2, with D perhaps TRBD1 (6 bases). The CDR3 totals 13 residues. Germline V lookup: CDR1 SGHAT, CDR2 FQNNGV. Between the trimmed V and J ends, which lost 5 bases and 6 bases, there was a span of 10 bases. The CDR3 loop reads CASSPTGPGELFF. The CDR3, as DNA: TGTGCCAGCAGCCCCACAGGGCCCGGGGAGCTGTTTTTT.

CDR3 sequence (DNA): TGTGCCAGCAGCCCGGGACTTACATCCTATGGCTACACCTTC. This codes for CASSPGLTSYGYTF. V and J are TRBV3-1 (or the pseudogene TRBV3-2) and TRBJ1-2; tentatively, D is TRBD1 (5 bases). This CDR3 has 14 amino acids. CDR1 is LGHDT, CDR2 YNNKEL, per germline (reference sequence). The ends were cut back, 4 bases at V and 4 bases at J, with 13 bases in the middle.

The gene calls are TRBV4-1 and TRBJ2-7; TRBD1 matches 9 bases. Germline trimming cut 0 bases from V and 4 bases from J; bases unmatched to any gene: 7. Germline V gene lookup returns CDR1 MGHRA and CDR2 YSYEKL. CDR3 length: 16 amino acids. CDR3: CASSQEFGQGLYEQYF. CDR3 sequence (DNA): TGCGCCAGCAGCCAAGAGTTTGGACAGGGGCTATACGAGCAGTACTTC.

The chain couples TRBV10-3 to TRBJ2-7; D is possibly TRBD2 (5 bases). The length of the CDR3 is 13 residues. CDR1 is ENHRY and CDR2 is SYGVKD in the germline V gene. Trimming pared 8 bases from V and 1 base from J, leaving 12 bases between. CDR3 loop: CAISGGSSYEQYF. The CDR3, as DNA: TGTGCCATCTCTGGTGGGAGTTCCTACGAGCAGTACTTC.

In its sample, this clone was seen a few times. The chain joins TRBV4-2 to TRBJ1-2, with D uncertain. Germline V gene lookup returns CDR1 LGHNA and CDR2 YNFKEQ. CDR3 length: 14 residues. Trimming removed 0 bases at V and 9 bases at J, with 14 bases between. The CDR3 here is CASSQEITVPSYTF. CDR3 DNA: TGTGCCAGCAGCCAAGAGATAACGGTCCCCAGCTACACCTTC.

The V call is TRBV7-2, the J call TRBJ2-7, with 8 bases aligning to TRBD1. Germline loops: CDR1 SGHTA, CDR2 FQGNSA. V lost 9 bases to trimming and J lost 6 bases; unmatched junction nucleotides: 10. The CDR3 spans 13 residues. CDR3 in DNA: TGTGCCAGTTCCGGGACAGGTGTTTTCGAGCAGTACTTC. Residues: CASSGTGVFEQYF.

V is TRBV5-3 and J is TRBJ2-5; 12 positions match TRBD2. TRBV5-3 is given ORF status, its function remaining uncertain. V trimming: 3 bases; J trimming: 2 bases; junction bases outside the gene matches: 2. The CDR3 contains 15 residues. This CDR3 is CARSSGLAGQETQYF. The CDR3 DNA reads as TGTGCCAGAAGCTCCGGACTAGCGGGACAAGAGACCCAGTACTTC.

The rearrangement uses TRBV6-5 and TRBJ1-1; 9 bases map to TRBD1. With V trimmed by 8 bases and J by 4 bases, 2 bases remained unmatched. Germline V lookup: CDR1 MNHEY, CDR2 SVGAGI. The CDR3 covers 12 residues. Here the CDR3 reads CASGQGTTEAFF. The CDR3 DNA reads as TGTGCCAGCGGACAGGGGACCACTGAAGCTTTCTTT.

J is TRBJ2-3 and V is TRBV5-4; D unclear. Germline loops: CDR1 SGHNT, CDR2 YYREEE (reference sequence). This CDR3 has 14 residues. The V end was cut by 1 base, the J end by 2 bases, with 8 bases between. CDR3 sequence: CASSLFRDTDTQYF. The CDR3, as DNA: TGTGCCAGCAGCTTGTTTAGAGACACAGATACGCAGTATTTT.

The chain joins TRBV2 to TRBJ2-1; 8 nucleotides align to TRBD2. Germline trimming cut 2 bases from V and 5 bases from J; bases unmatched to any gene: 8. This CDR3 spans 16 amino acids. Germline V gives CDR1 SNHLY, CDR2 FYNNEI. CDR3 nucleotides: TGTGCCAGCAGTGAAAGAGGATTAGCGGGGAACAATGAGCAGTTCTTC. Translation: CASSERGLAGNNEQFF. Supplemented by reference TRBV2 and TRBJ2-1, the full variable domain reads EPEVTQTPSHQVTQMGQEVILRCVPISNHLYFYWYRQILGQKVEFLVSFYNNEISEKSEIFDDQFSVERPDGSNFTLKIRSTKLEDSAMYFCASSERGLAGNNEQFFGPGTRLTVL.

The chain is built from TRBV5-1 and TRBJ2-1; TRBD1 matches 7 bases. V lost 4 bases and J lost 4; bases outside the gene matches: 5. Germline-derived CDR1 and CDR2 are SGHRS and YFSETQ. This CDR3 spans 14 amino acids. Written as DNA, the CDR3 is TGCGCCAGCAGCACAGGGACAGTTTACAATGAGCAGTTCTTC. Encoded protein: CASSTGTVYNEQFF.

The chain employs TRBV25-1 and TRBJ1-1, with 7 bases lining up with TRBD1. The CDR3 loop spans 14 amino acids. The V segment lost 5 bases and the J segment 3 bases; nucleotides outside the gene matches: 6. From germline, CDR1 is MGHDK and CDR2 SYGVNS. The CDR3 DNA reads as TGTGCCAGCAGTCGACAGGGAACACACACTGAAGCTTTCTTT. It specifies CASSRQGTHTEAFF.

To note about this clone: One end of the junction fails to match germline, which may point to a read error. V gene TRBV12-3 or TRBV12-4 combines with J gene TRBJ1-1; D is uncertain. There are 12 residues in the CDR3. The CDR3 DNA reads TGTGCCAGCAGTTTAGCCCGAACTGTAGCTTTCTTT. It codes for CASSLARTVAFF.

The chain uses TRBV6-5 and TRBJ2-1; 9 bases map to TRBD1. With V trimmed by 11 bases and J by 4 bases, 6 bases remained unmatched. The CDR3 runs to 13 residues. Germline V gene data show CDR1 as MNHEY and CDR2 as SVGAGI. CDR3: CAPGGTGYNEQFF. CDR3 bases: TGTGCCCCTGGGGGGACAGGGTACAATGAGCAGTTCTTC.

This clone was found once. This rearrangement joins TRBV9 to TRBJ2-2, with 9 bases fitting TRBD1. V gave up 4 bases and J gave up 4 bases; unmatched junction bases: 11. The length of the CDR3 is 17 residues. Germline CDR1 is SGDLS and CDR2 is YYNGEE. The CDR3 is CASSPWWSGQGTGELFF. CDR3 DNA sequence: TGTGCCAGCAGCCCTTGGTGGTCGGGACAGGGCACCGGGGAGCTGTTTTTT.

The chain joins TRBV4-2 to TRBJ2-3, with 10 bases fitting TRBD2. CDR1 is LGHNA, CDR2 YNFKEQ, per germline. The length of the CDR3 is 17 residues. V shed 2 bases, J shed 2 bases, and the junction held 7 bases outside the gene matches. The CDR3 reads CASSQSPSGGFTDTQYF. The CDR3 DNA follows: TGTGCCAGCAGCCAATCCCCTAGCGGGGGCTTCACAGATACGCAGTATTTT.

The chain carries TRBV4-1 and TRBJ2-3; TRBD2 matches at 13 bases. J was trimmed by 8 bases and V by 4 bases; bases with no gene match: 9. Looked up from germline, CDR1 is MGHRA and CDR2 is YSYEKL. CDR3 length equals 16 residues. CDR3: CASSPPGLAGLSTQYF. CDR3 coding DNA: TGCGCCAGCAGCCCACCGGGACTAGCGGGGCTGAGTACGCAGTATTTT.

This sequence joins TRBV5-4 and TRBJ1-2, with 7 bases that match TRBD1. With 0 bases clipped from V and 8 bases from J, the junction kept 7 bases outside the gene matches. Germline-derived CDR1 and CDR2 are SGHNT and YYREEE (reference sequence). The CDR3 loop spans 14 amino acids. CDR3 in DNA: TGTGCCAGCAGCTTGGGTGAACAGGGGAGAGGCTACACCTTC. This sequence encodes CASSLGEQGRGYTF.